This T cell receptor (beta chain) was identified during a study of regulatory T cells in long-lasting Graves disease. Overall study context: The study enrolled newly diagnosed Graves' patients on antithyroid drugs under 3 months.

The V end lost 6 bases, the J end lost 8 bases, and 16 bases lay between the germline ends. The CDR3 has 13 amino acids. CDR1 and CDR2 from the germline V gene are MDHEN and SYDVKM. General observations from the study: Possibly, accuracy suffered from the small sample size.

The time point was: newly diagnosed GD, antithyroid drugs for less than 3 months. PBMC RNA served as the TCR library source. This clonotype was counted ten times or more. No antigen is known for it. Assembly of TCR beta libraries relied on iRepertoire HTBI primers together with Arm-PCR of CDR3 regions. TCRdb passed the multiplex PCR reads through MiXCR, listing each CDR3 protein once. The sample comprises 400,000 to 500,000 distinct CDR3 sequences, approximately 16% of which are singletons, and about 25% rests with the top ten. These data were likewise used in another study, on T cells in Graves' hyperthyroidism and ophthalmopathy. From that second work: Most thyroid clonotypes expanded above 0.001 appeared in blood too.

The sequences come from peripheral blood mononuclear cells (PBMCs), collected at new diagnosis, from a patient treated with antithyroid drugs. This chain joins TRBV28 and TRBJ1-2; D remains unclear. The TCR was taken from a woman aged 18 to 35 with Graves disease. The CDR3 region has the DNA TGTGCCAGCAGACGGACGGCCGGGTGGGGCTACACCTTC. As protein: CASRRTAGWGYTF.